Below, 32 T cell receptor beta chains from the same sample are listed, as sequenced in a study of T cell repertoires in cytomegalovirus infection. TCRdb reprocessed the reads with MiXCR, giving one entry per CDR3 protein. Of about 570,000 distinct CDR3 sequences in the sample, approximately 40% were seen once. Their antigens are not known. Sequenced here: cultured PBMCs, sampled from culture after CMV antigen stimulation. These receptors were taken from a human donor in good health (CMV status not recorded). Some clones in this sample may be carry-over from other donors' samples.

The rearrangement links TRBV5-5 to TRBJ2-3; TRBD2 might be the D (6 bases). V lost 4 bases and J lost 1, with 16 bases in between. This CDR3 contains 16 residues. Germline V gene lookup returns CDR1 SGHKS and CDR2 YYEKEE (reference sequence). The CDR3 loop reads CASSPGTPGGTDTQYF. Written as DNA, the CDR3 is TGTGCCAGCAGCCCCGGGACTCCCGGAGGCACAGATACGCAGTATTTT. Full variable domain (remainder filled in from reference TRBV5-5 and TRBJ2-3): DAGVTQSPTHLIKTRGQQVTLRCSPISGHKSVSWYQQVLGQGPQFIFQYYEKEERGRGNFPDRFSARQFPNYSSELNVNALLLGDSALYLCASSPGTPGGTDTQYFGPGTRLTVL.

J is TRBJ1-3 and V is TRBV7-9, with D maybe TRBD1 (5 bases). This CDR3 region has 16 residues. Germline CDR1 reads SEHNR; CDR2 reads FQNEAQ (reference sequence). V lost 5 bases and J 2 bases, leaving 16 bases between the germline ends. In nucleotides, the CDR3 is TGTGCCAGCAGCCCCCCCGAGGGGCTCGCTGGAAACACCATATATTTT. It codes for CASSPPEGLAGNTIYF.

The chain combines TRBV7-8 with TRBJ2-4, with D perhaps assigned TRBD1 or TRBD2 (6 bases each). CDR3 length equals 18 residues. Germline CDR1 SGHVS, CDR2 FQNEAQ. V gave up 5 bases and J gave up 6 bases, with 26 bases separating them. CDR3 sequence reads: CASSQRLIRGRPGNIQYF. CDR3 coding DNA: TGTGCCAGCAGCCAGAGGCTTATCCGGGGGCGGCCCGGAAACATTCAGTACTTC.

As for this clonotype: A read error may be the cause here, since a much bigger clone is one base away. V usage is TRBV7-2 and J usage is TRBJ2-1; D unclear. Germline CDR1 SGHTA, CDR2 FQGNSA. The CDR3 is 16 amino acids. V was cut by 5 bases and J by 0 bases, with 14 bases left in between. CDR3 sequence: CASSPFGLYSYNEQFF. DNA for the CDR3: TGTGCCAGCAGCCCTTTCGGGTTATACTCCTACAATGAGCAGTTCTTC.

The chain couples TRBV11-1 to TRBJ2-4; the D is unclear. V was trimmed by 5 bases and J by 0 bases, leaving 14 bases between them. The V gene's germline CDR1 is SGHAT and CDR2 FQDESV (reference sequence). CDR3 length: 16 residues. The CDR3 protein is CASSTTLPVAKNIQYF. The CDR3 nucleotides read TGTGCCAGCAGCACGACTCTACCTGTAGCCAAAAACATTCAGTACTTC.

CDR3 protein: CASSTGLQNTEAFF. The CDR3 DNA follows: TGTGCCAGCAGTACAGGCCTGCAGAACACTGAAGCTTTCTTT. The V gene is TRBV12-3 or TRBV12-4, the J gene TRBJ1-1, with a tentative D call TRBD1 (5 bases). The CDR3 is 14 amino acids. The germline V and J ends were trimmed by 5 bases and 1 base, with 11 bases remaining between them.

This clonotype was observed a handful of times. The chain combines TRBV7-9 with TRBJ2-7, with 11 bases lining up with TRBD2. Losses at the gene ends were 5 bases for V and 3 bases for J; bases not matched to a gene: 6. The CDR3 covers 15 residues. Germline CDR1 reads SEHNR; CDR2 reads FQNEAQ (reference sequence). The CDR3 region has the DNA TGTGCCAGCAGCCAGACCGGGACTAGCGGCTACGAGCAGTACTTC. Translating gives CASSQTGTSGYEQYF.

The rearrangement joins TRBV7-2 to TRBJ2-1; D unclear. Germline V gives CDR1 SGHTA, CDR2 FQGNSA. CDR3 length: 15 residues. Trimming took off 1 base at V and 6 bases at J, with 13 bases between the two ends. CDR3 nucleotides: TGTGCCAGCAGCTTAGGGGGTGGGCCGAGCAATGAGCAGTTCTTC. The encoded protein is CASSLGGGPSNEQFF.

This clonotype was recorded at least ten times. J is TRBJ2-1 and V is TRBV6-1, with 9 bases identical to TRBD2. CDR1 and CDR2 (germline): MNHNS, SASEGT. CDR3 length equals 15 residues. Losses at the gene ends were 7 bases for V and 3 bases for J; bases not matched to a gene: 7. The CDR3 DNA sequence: TGTGCCAGCATTGGAACAGCGGGGGGCTACAATGAGCAGTTCTTC. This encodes CASIGTAGGYNEQFF.

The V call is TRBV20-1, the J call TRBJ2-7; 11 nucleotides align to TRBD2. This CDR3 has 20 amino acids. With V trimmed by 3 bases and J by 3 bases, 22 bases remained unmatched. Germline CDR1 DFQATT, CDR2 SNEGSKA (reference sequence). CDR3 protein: CSARGFSGASGRPEFYEQYF. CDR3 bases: TGCAGTGCTAGGGGTTTCTCTGGGGCTAGCGGGAGGCCCGAGTTCTACGAGCAGTACTTC.

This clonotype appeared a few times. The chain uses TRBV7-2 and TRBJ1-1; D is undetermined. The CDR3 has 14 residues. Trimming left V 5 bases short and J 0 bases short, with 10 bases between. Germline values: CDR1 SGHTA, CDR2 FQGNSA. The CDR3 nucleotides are TGTGCCAGCAGCCAAGTTCCCTTGAACACTGAAGCTTTCTTT. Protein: CASSQVPLNTEAFF.

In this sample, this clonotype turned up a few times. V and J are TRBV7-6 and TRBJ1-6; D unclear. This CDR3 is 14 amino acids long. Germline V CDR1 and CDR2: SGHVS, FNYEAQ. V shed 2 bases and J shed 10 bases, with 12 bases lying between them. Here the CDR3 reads CASSLTRVGSPLHF. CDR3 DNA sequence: TGTGCCAGCAGCTTAACGAGGGTGGGCTCACCCCTCCACTTT.

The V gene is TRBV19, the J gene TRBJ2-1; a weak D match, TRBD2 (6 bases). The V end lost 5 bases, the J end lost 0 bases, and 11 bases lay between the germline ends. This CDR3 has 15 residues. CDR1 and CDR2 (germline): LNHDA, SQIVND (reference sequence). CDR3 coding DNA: TGTGCCAGTAGTGATAGCGGATTCTCCTACAATGAGCAGTTCTTC. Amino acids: CASSDSGFSYNEQFF.

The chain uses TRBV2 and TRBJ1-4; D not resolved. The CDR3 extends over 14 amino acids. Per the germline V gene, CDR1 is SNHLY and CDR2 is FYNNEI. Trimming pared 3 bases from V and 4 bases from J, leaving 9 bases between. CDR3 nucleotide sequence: TGTGCCAGCAGTGATCGCGGCCTTAATGAAAAACTGTTTTTT. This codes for CASSDRGLNEKLFF.

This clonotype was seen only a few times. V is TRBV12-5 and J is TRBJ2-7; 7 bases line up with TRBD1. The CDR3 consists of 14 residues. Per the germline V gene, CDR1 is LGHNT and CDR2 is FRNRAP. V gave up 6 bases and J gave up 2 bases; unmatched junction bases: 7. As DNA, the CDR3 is TGTGCTAGTGGGCAACAGGGGATAACCTACGAGCAGTACTTC. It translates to CASGQQGITYEQYF.

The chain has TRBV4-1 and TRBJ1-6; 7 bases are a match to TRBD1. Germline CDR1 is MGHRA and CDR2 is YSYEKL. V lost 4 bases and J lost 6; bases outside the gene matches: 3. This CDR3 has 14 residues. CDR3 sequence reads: CASSPGGGNSPLHF. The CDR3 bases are TGCGCCAGCAGCCCAGGGGGTGGTAATTCACCCCTCCACTTT.

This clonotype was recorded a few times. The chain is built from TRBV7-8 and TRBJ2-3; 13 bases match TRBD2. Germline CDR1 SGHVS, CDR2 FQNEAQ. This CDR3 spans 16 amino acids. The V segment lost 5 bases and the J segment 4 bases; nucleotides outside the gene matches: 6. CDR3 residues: CASSPGLAGWADTQYF. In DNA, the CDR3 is TGTGCCAGCAGCCCGGGACTAGCGGGATGGGCAGATACGCAGTATTTT.

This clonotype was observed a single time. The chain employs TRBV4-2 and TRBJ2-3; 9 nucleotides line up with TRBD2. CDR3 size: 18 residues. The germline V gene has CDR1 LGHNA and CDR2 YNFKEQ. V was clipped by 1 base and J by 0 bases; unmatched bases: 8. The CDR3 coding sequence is TGTGCCAGCAGCCAAGTGGCGGCGGGGGGGGGTAGCACAGATACGCAGTATTTT. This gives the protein CASSQVAAGGGSTDTQYF.

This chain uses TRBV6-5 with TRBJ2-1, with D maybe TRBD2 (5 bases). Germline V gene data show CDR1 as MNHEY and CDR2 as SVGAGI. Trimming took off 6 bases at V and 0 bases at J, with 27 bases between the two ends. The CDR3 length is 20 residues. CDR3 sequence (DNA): TGTGCCAGCAGGGGCGAAGGTAGGCGGGCATTATCCCCCTCCTACAATGAGCAGTTCTTC. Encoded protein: CASRGEGRRALSPSYNEQFF.

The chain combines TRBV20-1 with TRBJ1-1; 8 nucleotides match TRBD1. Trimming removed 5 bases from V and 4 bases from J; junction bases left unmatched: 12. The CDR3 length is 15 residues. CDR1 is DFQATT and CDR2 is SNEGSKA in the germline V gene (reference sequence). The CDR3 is CSASTGTGFTTEAFF. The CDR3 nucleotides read TGCAGTGCTTCCACCGGGACAGGATTTACCACTGAAGCTTTCTTT.

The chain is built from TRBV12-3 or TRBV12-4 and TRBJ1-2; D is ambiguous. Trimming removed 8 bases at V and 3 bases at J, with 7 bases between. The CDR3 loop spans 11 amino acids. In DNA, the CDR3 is TGTGCCAGCGGTGGTGACTATGGCTACACCTTC. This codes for CASGGDYGYTF.

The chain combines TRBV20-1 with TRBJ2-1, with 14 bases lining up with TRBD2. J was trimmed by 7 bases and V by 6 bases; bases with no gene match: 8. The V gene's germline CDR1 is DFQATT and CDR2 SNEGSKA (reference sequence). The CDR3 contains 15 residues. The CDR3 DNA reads TGCAGTGCGGGGCCGGGACTAGCGGGAGTGAATGAGCAGTTCTTC. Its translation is CSAGPGLAGVNEQFF.

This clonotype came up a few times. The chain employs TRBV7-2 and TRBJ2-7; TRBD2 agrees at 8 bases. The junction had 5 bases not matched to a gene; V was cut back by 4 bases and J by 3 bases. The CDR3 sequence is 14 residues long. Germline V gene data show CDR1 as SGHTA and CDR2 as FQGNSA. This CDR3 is CASSSRGGYYEQYF. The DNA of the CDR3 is TGTGCCAGCAGCTCCCGCGGGGGGTACTACGAGCAGTACTTC. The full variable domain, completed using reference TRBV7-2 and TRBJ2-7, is GAGVSQSPSNKVTEKGKDVELRCDPISGHTALYWYRQSLGQGLEFLIYFQGNSAPDKSGLPSDRFSAERTGGSVSTLTIQRTQQEDSAVYLCASSSRGGYYEQYFGPGTRLTVT.

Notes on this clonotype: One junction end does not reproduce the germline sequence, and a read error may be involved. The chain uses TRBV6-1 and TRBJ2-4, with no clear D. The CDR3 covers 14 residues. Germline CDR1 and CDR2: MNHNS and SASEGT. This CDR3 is CASSKAAAKNIQYF. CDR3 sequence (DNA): TGTGCCAGCAGTAAAGCTGCGGCCAAAAACATTCAGTACTTC.

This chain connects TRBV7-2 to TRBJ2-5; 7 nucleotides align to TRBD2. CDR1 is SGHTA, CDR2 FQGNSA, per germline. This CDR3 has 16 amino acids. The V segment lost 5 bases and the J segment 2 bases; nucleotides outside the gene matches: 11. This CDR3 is CASSPWGRTRQETQYF. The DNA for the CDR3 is TGTGCCAGCAGCCCCTGGGGCAGGACTAGACAAGAGACCCAGTACTTC.

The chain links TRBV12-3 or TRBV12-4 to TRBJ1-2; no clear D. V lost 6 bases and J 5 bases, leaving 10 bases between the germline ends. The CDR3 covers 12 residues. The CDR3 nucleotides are TGTGCCAGCAGCATGGACCGTTATGGCTACACCTTC. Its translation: CASSMDRYGYTF.

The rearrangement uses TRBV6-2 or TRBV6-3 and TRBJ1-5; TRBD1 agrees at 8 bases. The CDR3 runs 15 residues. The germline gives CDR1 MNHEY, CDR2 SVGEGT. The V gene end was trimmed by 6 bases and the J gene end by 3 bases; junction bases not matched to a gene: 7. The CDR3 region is CASSRDRGVNQPQHF. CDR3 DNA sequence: TGTGCCAGCAGCCGCGACAGGGGAGTCAATCAGCCCCAGCATTTT.

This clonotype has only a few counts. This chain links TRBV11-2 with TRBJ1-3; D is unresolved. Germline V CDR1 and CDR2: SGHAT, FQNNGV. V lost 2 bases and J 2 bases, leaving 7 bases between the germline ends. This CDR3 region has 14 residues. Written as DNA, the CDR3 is TGTGCCAGCAGCTTAAACATCCCTGGAAACACCATATATTTT. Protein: CASSLNIPGNTIYF.

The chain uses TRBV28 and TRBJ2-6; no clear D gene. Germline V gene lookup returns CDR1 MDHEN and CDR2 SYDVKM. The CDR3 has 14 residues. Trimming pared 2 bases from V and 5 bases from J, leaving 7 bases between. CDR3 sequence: CASSLGVRANVLTF. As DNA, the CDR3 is TGTGCCAGCAGTTTAGGCGTAAGGGCCAACGTCCTGACTTTC.

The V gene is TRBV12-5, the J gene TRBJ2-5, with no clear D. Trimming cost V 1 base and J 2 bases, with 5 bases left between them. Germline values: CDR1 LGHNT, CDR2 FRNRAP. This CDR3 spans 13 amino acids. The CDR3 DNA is TGTGCTAGTGGTTTGGCGGTACAAGAGACCCAGTACTTC. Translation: CASGLAVQETQYF.

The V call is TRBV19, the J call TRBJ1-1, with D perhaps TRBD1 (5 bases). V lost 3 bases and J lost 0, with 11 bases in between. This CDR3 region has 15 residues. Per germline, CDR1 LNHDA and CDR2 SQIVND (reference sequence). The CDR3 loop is CASSIEGILNTEAFF. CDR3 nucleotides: TGTGCCAGTAGTATCGAGGGGATCCTGAACACTGAAGCTTTCTTT.

CDR3 sequence: CASSFREIYEQYF. The CDR3 nucleotides are TGTGCCAGCAGTTTCCGGGAGATCTACGAGCAGTACTTC. This chain joins TRBV12-3 or TRBV12-4 and TRBJ2-7; maybe TRBD2 (6 bases). The CDR3 totals 13 residues. V lost 3 bases to trimming and J lost 3 bases, with 9 bases between them.